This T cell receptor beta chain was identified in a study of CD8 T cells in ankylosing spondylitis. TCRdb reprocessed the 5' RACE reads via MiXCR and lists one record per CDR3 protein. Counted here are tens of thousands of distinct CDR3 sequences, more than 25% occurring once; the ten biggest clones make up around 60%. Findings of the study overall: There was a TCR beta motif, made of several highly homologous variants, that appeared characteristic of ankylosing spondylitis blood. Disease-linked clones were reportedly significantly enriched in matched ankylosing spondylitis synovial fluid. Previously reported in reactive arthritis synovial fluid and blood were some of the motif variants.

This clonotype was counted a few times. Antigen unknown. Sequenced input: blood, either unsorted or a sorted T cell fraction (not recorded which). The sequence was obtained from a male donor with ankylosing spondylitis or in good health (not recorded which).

The DNA for the CDR3 is TGCAGTGCTAGAGATCGTAAGCGGGACTACACAGATACGCAGTATTTT. Translating it yields CSARDRKRDYTDTQYF. V is TRBV20-1 and J is TRBJ2-3; 7 nucleotides line up with TRBD2. V shed 0 bases, J shed 2 bases, and the junction held 8 bases outside the gene matches. Per germline, CDR1 DFQATT and CDR2 SNEGSKA (reference sequence). The length of the CDR3 is 16 residues.